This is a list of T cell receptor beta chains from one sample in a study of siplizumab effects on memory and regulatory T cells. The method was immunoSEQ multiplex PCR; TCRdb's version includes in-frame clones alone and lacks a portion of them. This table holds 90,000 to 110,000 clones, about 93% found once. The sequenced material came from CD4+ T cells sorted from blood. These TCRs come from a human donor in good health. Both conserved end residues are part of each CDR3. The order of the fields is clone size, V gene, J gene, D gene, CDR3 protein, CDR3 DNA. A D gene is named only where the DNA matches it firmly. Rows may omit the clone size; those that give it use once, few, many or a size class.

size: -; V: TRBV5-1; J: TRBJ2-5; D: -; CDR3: CASSLEAGVQETQYF; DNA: TGCGCCAGCAGCTTGGAAGCGGGTGTCCAAGAGACCCAGTACTTC
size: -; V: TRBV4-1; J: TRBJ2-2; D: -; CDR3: CASSQAQRRIDAGELFF; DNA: TGCGCCAGCAGCCAAGCGCAACGGAGGATTGATGCCGGGGAGCTGTTTTTT
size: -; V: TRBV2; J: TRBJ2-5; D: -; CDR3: CASDSDHQETQYF; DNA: TGTGCCAGTGACAGCGACCACCAAGAGACCCAGTACTTC
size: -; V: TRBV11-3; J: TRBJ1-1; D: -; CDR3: CASSPGRANTEAFF; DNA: TGTGCCAGCAGCCCGGGACGAGCGAACACTGAAGCTTTCTTT
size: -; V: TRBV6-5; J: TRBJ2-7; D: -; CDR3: CASSYSATGAPYEQYF; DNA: TGTGCCAGCAGTTACTCGGCTACCGGGGCCCCCTACGAGCAGTACTTC
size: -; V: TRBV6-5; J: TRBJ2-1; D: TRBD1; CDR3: CASSGQGREQFF; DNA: TGTGCCAGCAGTGGACAGGGTCGGGAGCAGTTCTTC
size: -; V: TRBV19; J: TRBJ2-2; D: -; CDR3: CASTRDGANTGELFF; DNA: TGTGCCAGTACCAGAGACGGCGCGAACACCGGGGAGCTGTTTTTT
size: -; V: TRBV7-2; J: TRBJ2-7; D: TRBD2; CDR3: CASSLGGSNEQYF; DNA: TGTGCCAGCAGCTTAGGCGGGAGTAACGAGCAGTACTTC
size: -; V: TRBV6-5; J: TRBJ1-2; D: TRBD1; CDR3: CASSFGTGMYGYTF; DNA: TGTGCCAGCAGTTTTGGGACAGGGATGTATGGCTACACCTTC
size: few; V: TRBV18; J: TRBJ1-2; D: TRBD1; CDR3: CASSLGQGESGYTF; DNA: TGTGCCAGCTCACTTGGACAGGGGGAAAGTGGCTACACCTTC
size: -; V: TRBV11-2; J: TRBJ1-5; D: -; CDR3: CASTKLRADYSNQPQHF; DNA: TGTGCCAGCACCAAGCTCCGGGCGGATTATAGCAATCAGCCCCAGCATTTT
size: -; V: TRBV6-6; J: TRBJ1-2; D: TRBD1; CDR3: CASSNRDRGSYGYTF; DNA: TGTGCCAGCAGTAACCGGGACAGGGGTTCCTATGGCTACACCTTC
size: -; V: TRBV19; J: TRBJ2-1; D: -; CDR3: CASSIQGGWVDEQFF; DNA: TGTGCCAGTAGTATACAGGGCGGGTGGGTCGATGAGCAGTTCTTC
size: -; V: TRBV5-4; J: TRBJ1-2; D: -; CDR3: CASSPPGGETYGYTF; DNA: TGTGCCAGCAGCCCCCCTGGGGGTGAAACTTATGGCTACACCTTC
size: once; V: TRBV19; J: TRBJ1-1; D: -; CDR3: CASSIGGGTEAFF; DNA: TGTGCCAGTAGTATAGGAGGGGGCACTGAAGCTTTCTTT
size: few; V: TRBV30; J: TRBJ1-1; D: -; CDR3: CAWRYTNTEAFF; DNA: TGTGCCTGGAGATACACGAACACTGAAGCTTTCTTT
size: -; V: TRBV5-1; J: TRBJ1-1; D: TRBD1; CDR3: CASSLAGTGGTEAFF; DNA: TGCGCCAGCAGCTTGGCCGGGACAGGGGGCACTGAAGCTTTCTTT
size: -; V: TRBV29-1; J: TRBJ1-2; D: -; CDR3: CSVEQNYGYTF; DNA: TGCAGCGTTGAACAGAACTATGGCTACACCTTC
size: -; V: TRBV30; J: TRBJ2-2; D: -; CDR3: CAWSLRVSGELFF; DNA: TGTGCCTGGAGTTTGCGGGTCTCCGGGGAGCTGTTTTTT
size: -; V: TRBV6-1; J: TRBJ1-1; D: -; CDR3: CASSEGVGARAFF; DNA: TGTGCCAGCAGTGAAGGAGTGGGGGCAAGGGCTTTCTTT